This T cell receptor (beta chain) was found in a study of cytomegalovirus exposure and HLA in healthy donors. General study points: TCR beta chain V- and J-gene trimming was linked, in a later analysis, to a missense variant in DCLRE1C.

The PCR employed 60 Vbeta primers together with 13 Jbeta primers. Clones were sequenced by immunoSEQ multiplex PCR, and TCRdb holds only the in-frame ones, with some missing. The repertoire holds 150,000 to 200,000 clones, with over 70% as singletons. To note about this clone: Its antigen remains unidentified.

What was sequenced was PBMCs. The receptor was isolated from a man over 45 in good health and CMV-seronegative.

The CDR3 region has the DNA TGTGCCAGCAGACGAGGGACTGGTGTCTACGAGCAGTACTTC. As protein: CASRRGTGVYEQYF. This rearrangement joins TRBV27 to TRBJ2-7; D is perhaps TRBD2 (6 bases). Trimming cost V 6 bases and J 3 bases, with 15 bases left between them. Germline CDR1 reads MNHEY; CDR2 reads SMNVEV (reference sequence). The CDR3 runs to 14 residues.